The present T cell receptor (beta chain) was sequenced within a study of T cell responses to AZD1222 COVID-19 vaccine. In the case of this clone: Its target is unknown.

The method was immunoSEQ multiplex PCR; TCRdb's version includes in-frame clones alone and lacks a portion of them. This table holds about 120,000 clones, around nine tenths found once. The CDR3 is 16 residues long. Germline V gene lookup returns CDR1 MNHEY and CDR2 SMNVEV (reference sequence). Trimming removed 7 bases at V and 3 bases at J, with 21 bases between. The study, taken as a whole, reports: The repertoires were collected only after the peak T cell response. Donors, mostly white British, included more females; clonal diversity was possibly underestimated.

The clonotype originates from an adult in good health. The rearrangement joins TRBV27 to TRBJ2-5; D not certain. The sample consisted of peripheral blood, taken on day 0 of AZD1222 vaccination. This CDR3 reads CASTQSYPGSEETQYF. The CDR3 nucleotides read TGTGCCAGCACCCAATCTTACCCCGGGTCTGAAGAGACCCAGTACTTC.